Below are 20 T cell receptor beta chains sequenced from a single sample in a study of response to subunit inactivated influenza vaccine. One entry per CDR3 protein results from TCRdb running MiXCR on the RT-PCR reads. The table lists 160,000 or so distinct CDR3 sequences, approximately 11% of them singletons. This material consisted of non-naive T cells sorted from PBMCs, taken more than 35 days after vaccination. The receptors were sampled from a man aged 45-60 years who received an inactivated influenza vaccine.

There are a few counts of this clonotype. The rearrangement links TRBV27 to TRBJ2-7; 9 bases align to TRBD1. Germline V gene lookup returns CDR1 MNHEY and CDR2 SMNVEV (reference sequence). There are 13 residues in the CDR3. V dropped 6 bases and J dropped 3; count of bases not matched to a gene: 3. This chain's CDR3 is CASSRDRVYEQYF. The CDR3 DNA is TGTGCCAGCAGCCGGGACAGGGTCTACGAGCAGTACTTC.

At least ten counts were recorded for this clonotype. The J gene is TRBJ2-3, the V gene TRBV24-1, with D maybe TRBD2 (6 bases). Germline V CDR1 and CDR2: KGHDR, SFDVKD. Trimming pared 4 bases from V and 4 bases from J, leaving 14 bases between. The CDR3 loop spans 15 amino acids. The CDR3 loop is CATSEKTSSADTQYF. CDR3 DNA sequence: TGTGCCACCAGTGAAAAGACTAGTTCGGCAGATACGCAGTATTTT.

This clonotype was observed a few times. The chain recombines TRBV2 with TRBJ2-1; 8 bases match TRBD2. The V and J ends lost 9 bases and 0 bases, in that order; junction bases with no gene match: 16. CDR3 size: 18 residues. Looked up from germline, CDR1 is SNHLY and CDR2 is FYNNEI. The CDR3: CASVGASGPPSSYNEQFF. The CDR3 DNA reads TGTGCCAGTGTTGGGGCTAGCGGGCCACCGAGCTCCTACAATGAGCAGTTCTTC.

The V gene is TRBV11-1, the J gene TRBJ2-5; 12 nucleotides agree with TRBD2. This CDR3 region has 19 residues. Per the germline V gene, CDR1 is SGHAT and CDR2 is FQDESV (reference sequence). The J segment lost 3 bases and the V segment lost 5 bases, leaving 16 bases of the junction unmatched. CDR3: CASSGGLAGYYLGEETQYF. The CDR3 DNA reads as TGTGCCAGCAGCGGGGGACTAGCGGGTTACTACCTGGGGGAAGAGACCCAGTACTTC.

A note on this clonotype: Given a much more abundant clone one base away, this may be a read error. This chain connects TRBV7-3 to TRBJ2-1; no reliable D call. This CDR3 contains 14 residues. CDR1 is SGHTA, CDR2 FQGTGA, per germline. In nucleotides, the CDR3 is TGTGCCAGCAGCTTTGGTCCCTCGCCCGATGAGCACTTCTTC. Its protein product is CASSFGPSPDEHFF.

There are many counts of this clonotype. This sequence joins TRBV5-1 and TRBJ2-5; TRBD2 matches at 14 bases. CDR1 SGHRS and CDR2 YFSETQ come from the germline V gene. Trimming took 7 bases from V and 2 from J; bases not matched to a gene: 7. The CDR3 consists of 16 residues. The CDR3 DNA reads TGCGCCAGCCGATTGGGGACTAGCGGGAGACAAGAGACCCAGTACTTC. Its protein is CASRLGTSGRQETQYF.

The J gene is TRBJ2-7, the V gene TRBV27; tentative D call: TRBD1 (6 bases). Trimming shortened V by 5 bases and J by 4 bases, and 15 bases separated the two germline ends. CDR3 size: 14 residues. Germline V gene data show CDR1 as MNHEY and CDR2 as SMNVEV (reference sequence). The CDR3 coding sequence is TGTGCCAGCAGTCAATACAGGGATCCGTACGAGCAGTACTTC. As protein: CASSQYRDPYEQYF.

The table lists this clonotype with many counts. The chain is built from TRBV10-3 and TRBJ2-5; TRBD2 agrees at 9 bases. The ends lost 6 bases at V and 4 bases at J; junction bases unmatched: 3. This CDR3 has 13 amino acids. Germline loops: CDR1 ENHRY, CDR2 SYGVKD. The CDR3, as DNA: TGTGCCATCAGGGCTAGCGGGACAGAGACCCAGTACTTC. Protein sequence: CAIRASGTETQYF.

The rearrangement uses TRBV7-2 and TRBJ1-2; maybe TRBD1 (6 bases). CDR3 length: 13 amino acids. Between the trimmed V and J ends, which lost 5 bases and 8 bases, there was a span of 15 bases. The germline V gene has CDR1 SGHTA and CDR2 FQGNSA. The chain's CDR3 is CASSRGGRGGYTF. The CDR3 coding sequence is TGTGCCAGCAGCCGAGGGGGTAGGGGGGGCTACACCTTC. The full variable domain, rest sourced from reference TRBV7-2 and TRBJ1-2, is GAGVSQSPSNKVTEKGKDVELRCDPISGHTALYWYRQSLGQGLEFLIYFQGNSAPDKSGLPSDRFSAERTGGSVSTLTIQRTQQEDSAVYLCASSRGGRGGYTFGSGTRLTVV.

This clonotype was observed a handful of times. The chain combines TRBV9 with TRBJ1-1; D unclear. This CDR3 is 13 amino acids long. Germline V gene lookup returns CDR1 SGDLS and CDR2 YYNGEE. The ends were cut back, 2 bases at V and 3 bases at J, with 8 bases in the middle. CDR3 nucleotides: TGTGCCAGCAGCGTCGGGGAATACACTGAAGCTTTCTTT. It is translated as CASSVGEYTEAFF.

This clonotype occurred a few times. The V and J genes are TRBV10-3 and TRBJ2-1; TRBD2 agrees at 9 bases. Germline assignment: CDR1 ENHRY and CDR2 SYGVKD. Trimming took 8 bases from V and 10 from J; bases not matched to a gene: 12. The CDR3 has 14 amino acids. CDR3 coding DNA: TGTGCCATCTCCCAAGGCGGGAGGGCGGGGGAGCAGTTCTTC. Translated: CAISQGGRAGEQFF.

There are many counts of this clonotype. The genes are TRBV28 and TRBJ2-5; 9 positions match TRBD2. The CDR3 runs to 14 residues. CDR1 is MDHEN and CDR2 is SYDVKM in the germline V gene. J was trimmed by 5 bases and V by 3 bases; bases with no gene match: 4. The CDR3 sequence is CASSFLAGRETQYF. The DNA of the CDR3 is TGTGCCAGCAGTTTTCTAGCGGGGAGGGAGACCCAGTACTTC.

This clonotype was seen a handful of times. V is TRBV4-1 and J is TRBJ2-3; D possibly corresponds to TRBD1 (6 bases). The CDR3 sequence is 15 residues long. From germline, CDR1 is MGHRA and CDR2 YSYEKL. Trimming stripped 4 bases from V and 0 bases from J, with 11 bases between. CDR3 residues: CASSRIQGSTDTQYF. The CDR3 nucleotides read TGCGCCAGCAGCCGCATACAGGGTAGCACAGATACGCAGTATTTT.

This sequence joins TRBV2 and TRBJ2-7, with 8 bases lining up with TRBD2. The germline CDR1 and CDR2 sequences are SNHLY and FYNNEI. This CDR3 has 14 amino acids. The V gene end was trimmed by 5 bases and the J gene end by 3 bases; junction bases not matched to a gene: 6. The CDR3 DNA reads TGTGCCAGCAGTCCTGTAGCGGGATTCTACGAGCAGTACTTC. Protein sequence: CASSPVAGFYEQYF.

This clonotype was recorded at least ten times. The rearrangement joins TRBV14 to TRBJ2-5; a weak D match, TRBD2 (5 bases). Germline CDR1 SGHDN, CDR2 FVKESK. The V end was cut by 0 bases, the J end by 4 bases, with 12 bases between. The CDR3 totals 15 residues. The CDR3 spells CASSQDRRLRETQYF. The CDR3 coding sequence is TGTGCCAGCAGCCAAGATAGGAGGTTACGAGAGACCCAGTACTTC.

The chain carries TRBV7-9 and TRBJ2-3, with unresolved D. From germline, CDR1 is SEHNR and CDR2 FQNEAQ (reference sequence). The V and J ends lost 6 bases and 2 bases respectively, with 15 bases between them. This CDR3 has 15 residues. CDR3 region: CASSVYRTFTDTQYF. CDR3 bases: TGTGCCAGCAGTGTCTACCGCACGTTCACAGATACGCAGTATTTT.

This sequence joins TRBV4-2 and TRBJ2-1; unclear D gene. CDR3 length: 15 residues. Germline lookup yields CDR1 LGHNA and CDR2 YNFKEQ. The V end lost 3 bases, the J end lost 11 bases, and 20 bases lay between the germline ends. CDR3 bases: TGTGCCAGCAGCCAGAACCAGAGAGCTACGCCTAAGCAGTTCTTC. It codes for CASSQNQRATPKQFF.

The chain combines TRBV6-5 with TRBJ1-2, with D perhaps matching TRBD1 (5 bases). The CDR3 runs 15 residues. In germline, CDR1 is MNHEY, CDR2 SVGAGI. Deletions cut 2 bases from V and 2 bases from J, with 12 bases between. CDR3 residues: CASSYPGRANYGYTF. Written as DNA, the CDR3 is TGTGCCAGCAGTTACCCCGGCAGGGCCAACTATGGCTACACCTTC.

This clonotype has a count of ten or more. The chain has TRBV29-1 and TRBJ2-3, with TRBD1 matching 9 bases. The CDR3 extends over 13 amino acids. The germline V gene encodes CDR1 SQVTM and CDR2 ANQGSEA. Trimming cost V 6 bases and J 6 bases; bases outside gene matches: 7. The CDR3 reads CSVLQGAGDTQYF. The CDR3 DNA follows: TGCAGCGTATTACAGGGGGCAGGTGATACGCAGTATTTT.

This clonotype was counted at least ten times. The chain links TRBV28 to TRBJ1-5; D is unresolved. The CDR3 length is 10 residues. V lost 4 bases, J lost 9 bases, and 4 bases lay in between. Germline-derived CDR1 and CDR2 are MDHEN and SYDVKM. The CDR3 here is CASSYGPQHF. The DNA of the CDR3 is TGTGCCAGCAGTTATGGGCCCCAGCATTTT. Supplemented by reference TRBV28 and TRBJ1-5, the full variable domain reads DVKVTQSSRYLVKRTGEKVFLECVQDMDHENMFWYRQDPGLGLRLIYFSYDVKMKEKGDIPEGYSVSREKKERFSLILESASTNQTSMYLCASSYGPQHFGDGTRLSIL.